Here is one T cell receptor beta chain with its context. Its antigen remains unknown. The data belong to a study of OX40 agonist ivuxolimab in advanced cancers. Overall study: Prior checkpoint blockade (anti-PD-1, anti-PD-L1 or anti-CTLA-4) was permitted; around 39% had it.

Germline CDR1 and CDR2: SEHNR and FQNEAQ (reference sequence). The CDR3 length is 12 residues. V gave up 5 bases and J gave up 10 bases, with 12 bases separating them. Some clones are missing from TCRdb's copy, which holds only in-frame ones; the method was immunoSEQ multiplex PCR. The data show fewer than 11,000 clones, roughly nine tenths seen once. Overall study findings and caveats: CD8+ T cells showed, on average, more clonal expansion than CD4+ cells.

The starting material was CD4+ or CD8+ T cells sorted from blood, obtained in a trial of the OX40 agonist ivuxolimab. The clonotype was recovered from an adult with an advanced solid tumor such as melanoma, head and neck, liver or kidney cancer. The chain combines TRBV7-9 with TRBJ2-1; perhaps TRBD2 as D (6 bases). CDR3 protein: CASSGTGGEQFF. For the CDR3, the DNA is TGTGCCAGCAGCGGAACAGGAGGGGAGCAGTTCTTC.